Listed here is a single T cell receptor (beta chain). The antigen remains unidentified. TCRdb keeps only in-frame clones here, not all; method: immunoSEQ multiplex PCR. The data show 30,000 to 40,000 clones, approximately 81% seen once. The culture ran for roughly ten days, and then CD4+ T cells were isolated. The person acquired a PCR-confirmed SARS-CoV-2 infection between March and December 2020. As their vaccination, participants received two doses of either BNT162b2 or mRNA-1273. This sample was taken from a study of vaccination effects on CD4 cells after COVID-19. Study-level points and caveats: In convalescents, post-vaccine spike-reactive clones were mainly new clones induced by vaccination.

V was pared by 1 base and J by 8 bases, with 11 bases between. Germline V CDR1 and CDR2: LGHDT, YNNKEL (reference sequence). This CDR3 region has 13 residues. The sample in question was CD4+ T cells from PBMCs cultured without peptide, obtained after COVID-19 vaccination. J is TRBJ1-1 and V is TRBV3-1 (or the pseudogene TRBV3-2); perhaps TRBD1 as D (5 bases). This receptor was taken from a human donor who had a prior SARS-CoV-2 infection. CDR3 nucleotide sequence: TGTGCCAGCAGCCAAGTTATAGGGGTAGAAGCTTTCTTT. As protein: CASSQVIGVEAFF.